This T cell receptor beta chain was found in a study of identifying expanded T cells in peripheral blood. Study results and limitations: About 1.2 clones differed between technical replicates, versus 16.4 and 19 over time.

Remarks on this clone: Its specificity is not known.

This CDR3 is 17 amino acids long. V was shortened by 0 bases and J by 5 bases, with 19 bases between the two germline ends. Germline values: CDR1 SGHAT, CDR2 FQNNGV. Assay: immunoSEQ multiplex PCR; the TCRdb copy retains only in-frame clones and omits some. The data hold about 100,000 clones, with roughly 88% observed a single time. This sequence joins TRBV11-2 and TRBJ1-2; the D gene is possibly TRBD1 (5 bases). The sequenced material came from blood. This receptor was taken from a person aged 18-69 years in good health. As DNA, the CDR3 is TGTGCCAGCAGCTTAGATCGTCGGCCCGGGGGAGGGTATGGCTACACCTTC. Amino acid sequence: CASSLDRRPGGGYGYTF.